The 27 T cell receptor beta chains below were found in one sample sequenced in a study of regulatory T cells in long-lasting Graves disease. The time point was: persistent/refractory GD, antithyroid drugs over 5 years with positive TRAb. From RNA extracted from PBMCs, the TCR library was made. Libraries of TCR beta came from iRepertoire HTBI primers plus Arm-PCR of CDR3 regions. A single record per CDR3 protein comes from TCRdb applying MiXCR to the multiplex PCR reads. This table holds some 430,000 distinct CDR3 sequences, about 22% found once. The sequencing here drew on peripheral blood mononuclear cells (PBMCs), taken when the disease was refractory, from a patient treated with antithyroid drugs. The receptors were gathered from a female donor with Graves disease.

This clonotype was counted only a few times. The chain uses TRBV12-3 or TRBV12-4 and TRBJ1-5; the D gene is possibly TRBD1 (5 bases). The V gene lost 6 bases and the J gene lost 0 bases, with 18 bases spanning the gap. The CDR3 runs to 17 residues. The CDR3 spells CASSLGEQTDSNQPQHF. The CDR3 DNA is TGTGCCAGCAGCCTGGGAGAGCAGACAGATAGCAATCAGCCCCAGCATTTT.

The sample holds many counts of this clonotype. The chain combines TRBV27 with TRBJ1-5; 10 nucleotides line up with TRBD1. CDR3 length equals 15 residues. V shed 6 bases, J shed 7 bases, and the junction held 9 bases outside the gene matches. Germline V gene lookup returns CDR1 MNHEY and CDR2 SMNVEV (reference sequence). CDR3 bases: TGTGCCAGCAGCCCCGGGACAGGGGCCGGACAGCCCCAGCATTTT. This gives the protein CASSPGTGAGQPQHF.

The rearrangement joins TRBV3-1 to TRBJ1-1; D unresolved. Germline values: CDR1 LGHDT, CDR2 YNNKEL (reference sequence). V gave up 1 base and J gave up 0 bases, with 15 bases separating them. The CDR3 extends over 17 amino acids. The CDR3, as DNA: TGTGCCAGCAGCCAAGGCCTTCCCAGGACGGTGAACACTGAAGCTTTCTTT. Protein sequence: CASSQGLPRTVNTEAFF.

This clonotype was found a few times. V usage is TRBV19 and J usage is TRBJ2-5; TRBD1 aligns across 7 bases. V lost 9 bases to trimming and J lost 5 bases; unmatched junction nucleotides: 15. The CDR3 covers 15 residues. Germline V gene data show CDR1 as LNHDA and CDR2 as SQIVND (reference sequence). The CDR3 is CASGTDRAPGETQYF. The CDR3 coding sequence is TGTGCCAGCGGGACAGATCGGGCTCCGGGGGAGACCCAGTACTTC. Complete variable domain (other parts from reference TRBV19 and TRBJ2-5): DGGITQSPKYLFRKEGQNVTLSCEQNLNHDAMYWYRQDPGQGLRLIYYSQIVNDFQKGDIAEGYSVSREKKESFPLTVTSAQKNPTAFYLCASGTDRAPGETQYFGPGTRLLVL.

As concerns this clonotype: This clone may be a read error of a much larger clone one base away. V is TRBV2 and J is TRBJ1-1; D gene ambiguous. V was shortened by 5 bases and J by 6 bases, with 13 bases between the two germline ends. CDR3 length: 13 amino acids. CDR1 SNHLY and CDR2 FYNNEI come from the germline V gene. This CDR3 is CASSKTFFAEAFF. In DNA form, the CDR3 reads TGTGCCAGCAGTAAGACATTCTTTGCTGAAGCTTTCTTT.

The chain is built from TRBV30 and TRBJ1-1; no definite D call. Looked up from germline, CDR1 is GTSNPN and CDR2 is SVGIG (reference sequence). The CDR3 has 12 amino acids. With 1 base removed from V and 11 bases from J, the gap between germline ends came to 14 bases. The CDR3 reads CAWSDRLNSAFF. CDR3 coding DNA: TGTGCCTGGAGTGATCGATTGAATTCGGCTTTCTTT.

The CDR3, as DNA: TGCAGTGCCCTTACAGGGGACCAGCCCCAGCATTTT. Residues: CSALTGDQPQHF. The J gene is TRBJ1-5, the V gene TRBV20-1, with 7 bases aligning to TRBD1. After removal of 6 bases from V and 7 bases from J, the junction contained 6 bases not matched to a gene. The germline V gene has CDR1 DFQATT and CDR2 SNEGSKA (reference sequence). The length of the CDR3 is 12 residues.

The gene calls are TRBV9 and TRBJ2-7, with D maybe TRBD1 (6 bases). V was shortened by 4 bases and J by 3 bases, with 11 bases between the two germline ends. Per germline, CDR1 SGDLS and CDR2 YYNGEE. The CDR3 is 13 amino acids. The CDR3 nucleotides are TGTGCCAGCAGCCATGGGACAAACTACGAGCAGTACTTC. Translation gives CASSHGTNYEQYF.

The chain joins TRBV4-1 to TRBJ1-4; no definite D call. This CDR3 has 15 amino acids. Germline assignment: CDR1 MGHRA and CDR2 YSYEKL. V lost 2 bases, J lost 6 bases, and 13 bases lay in between. For the CDR3, the DNA is TGCGCCAGCAGCCAAAAGGAAATCCCGGATGAAAAACTGTTTTTT. Its protein is CASSQKEIPDEKLFF.

This clonotype was picked up a small number of times. V gene TRBV20-1 combines with J gene TRBJ1-3; D gene ambiguous. CDR3 length: 14 amino acids. The germline gives CDR1 DFQATT, CDR2 SNEGSKA (reference sequence). V shed 5 bases and J shed 0 bases, with 11 bases lying between them. CDR3 loop: CSAQTQDSGNTIYF. DNA of the CDR3: TGCAGTGCTCAGACCCAGGACTCTGGAAACACCATATATTTT.

Ten or more counts support this clonotype. CDR3 sequence reads: CASSAGSGNTIYF. CDR3 sequence (DNA): TGTGCCAGCAGCGCGGGCTCTGGAAACACCATATATTTT. The V call is TRBV2, the J call TRBJ1-3; unclear D gene. The V gene lost 6 bases and the J gene lost 0 bases, with 6 bases spanning the gap. This CDR3 has 13 residues. CDR1 and CDR2 from the germline V gene are SNHLY and FYNNEI. Drawing the rest from reference TRBV2 and TRBJ1-3, the complete variable domain is EPEVTQTPSHQVTQMGQEVILRCVPISNHLYFYWYRQILGQKVEFLVSFYNNEISEKSEIFDDQFSVERPDGSNFTLKIRSTKLEDSAMYFCASSAGSGNTIYFGEGSWLTVV.

In its sample, this clonotype was seen a few times. The rearrangement uses TRBV4-2 and TRBJ2-2; D possibly uses TRBD1 or TRBD2 (5 bases each). The CDR3 extends over 16 amino acids. The germline V gene has CDR1 LGHNA and CDR2 YNFKEQ. V lost 0 bases and J 5 bases, leaving 13 bases between the germline ends. CDR3 region: CASSQDQTGPTGELFF. The DNA for the CDR3 is TGTGCCAGCAGCCAAGATCAGACGGGACCGACCGGGGAGCTGTTTTTT.

The chain joins TRBV27 to TRBJ2-7, with TRBD2 matching 9 bases. The CDR3 totals 14 residues. The V and J ends lost 7 bases and 0 bases, in that order; junction bases with no gene match: 4. CDR1 and CDR2 (germline): MNHEY, SMNVEV (reference sequence). This CDR3 reads CASKFSGSSYEQYF. The DNA for the CDR3 is TGTGCCAGCAAGTTTAGCGGGAGCTCCTACGAGCAGTACTTC.

V is TRBV12-3 or TRBV12-4 and J is TRBJ1-1; 11 bases match TRBD1. CDR3 length: 13 residues. J lost 5 bases, V lost 8 bases, and 4 bases had no gene match. The CDR3 sequence is CASGTGGSTEAFF. The CDR3 coding sequence is TGTGCCAGCGGGACAGGGGGTTCTACTGAAGCTTTCTTT.

The chain employs TRBV7-2 and TRBJ1-2; TRBD1 matches 7 bases. Trimming took 5 bases from V and 6 from J; bases not matched to a gene: 9. The CDR3 has 14 residues. Germline CDR1 is SGHTA and CDR2 is FQGNSA. Here the CDR3 reads CASSDKRGRDGYTF. The CDR3, as DNA: TGTGCCAGCAGCGATAAGAGGGGGCGCGATGGCTACACCTTC.

This clonotype came up many times. This CDR3 is CASSEDTGIARNTEAFF. The CDR3 DNA sequence: TGTGCCAGTAGCGAAGATACAGGGATAGCGAGGAACACTGAAGCTTTCTTT. The J gene is TRBJ1-1, the V gene TRBV19; weak D call: TRBD1 (6 bases). CDR1 is LNHDA and CDR2 is SQIVND in the germline V gene (reference sequence). V was cut by 6 bases and J by 1 base, with 21 bases left in between. This CDR3 has 17 amino acids.

Worth noting for this clonotype: A much larger clone sits a single nucleotide away, making a read error possible. The chain couples TRBV7-9 to TRBJ1-1, with 8 bases identical to TRBD1. With 5 bases clipped from V and 1 base from J, the junction kept 3 bases outside the gene matches. Germline loops: CDR1 SEHNR, CDR2 FQNEAQ (reference sequence). The CDR3 runs to 14 residues. CDR3 nucleotides: TGTGCCAGCAGCCACGGGACAGGGAACACTGAAGCTTTCTTT. Encoded protein: CASSHGTGNTEAFF.

For this clonotype: An end of the junction does not agree with germline; a read error may underlie this. The chain carries TRBV20-1 and TRBJ2-4, with D possibly matching TRBD1 (5 bases). The germline CDR1 and CDR2 sequences are DFQATT and SNEGSKA (reference sequence). The length of the CDR3 is 16 residues. The CDR3: CSAGDQGGLAKNIQYF. In nucleotides, the CDR3 is TGCAGTGCTGGAGATCAGGGCGGTCTAGCCAAAAACATTCAGTACTTC.

With respect to this clonotype: At one end, the junction sequence differs from germline, possibly due to a read error. This sequence joins TRBV12-3 or TRBV12-4 and TRBJ2-7; the D gene is possibly TRBD1 (5 bases). This CDR3 comprises 12 residues. For the CDR3, the DNA is TGTGCCAGCAGTTGGGGCACATACGAACAGTACTTC. Protein sequence: CASSWGTYEQYF.

The chain uses TRBV29-1 and TRBJ1-2; D is uncertain. Germline V CDR1 and CDR2: SQVTM, ANQGSEA. V shed 1 base and J shed 2 bases, with 14 bases lying between them. This CDR3 has 15 amino acids. The CDR3 protein is CSVEGSRVANYGYTF. The CDR3 nucleotides are TGCAGCGTTGAAGGATCCCGGGTCGCGAACTATGGCTACACCTTC.

DNA for the CDR3: TGCGCCAGCAGCTTGGCGGTGTCAGCAGCCACCGGGGAGCTGTTTTTT. This encodes CASSLAVSAATGELFF. This rearrangement joins TRBV5-1 to TRBJ2-2; D gene unclear. V lost 0 bases and J lost 4, with 13 bases in between. Germline V gene data show CDR1 as SGHRS and CDR2 as YFSETQ. The CDR3 sequence is 16 residues long. The full variable domain, in which reference TRBV5-1 and TRBJ2-2 provide the parts outside the CDR3, is KAGVTQTPRYLIKTRGQQVTLSCSPISGHRSVSWYQQTPGQGLQFLFEYFSETQRNKGNFPGRFSGRQFSNSRSEMNVSTLELGDSALYLCASSLAVSAATGELFFGEGSRLTVL.

This clonotype showed up just a few times. The gene calls are TRBV5-1 and TRBJ1-1, with a possible D match to TRBD1 (5 bases). The CDR3 totals 15 residues. V was shortened by 2 bases and J by 0 bases, with 11 bases between the two germline ends. Looked up from germline, CDR1 is SGHRS and CDR2 is YFSETQ. CDR3 nucleotides: TGCGCCAGCAGCTTTAGAGGGACGGTGAACACTGAAGCTTTCTTT. This translates into CASSFRGTVNTEAFF.

This clonotype was counted at least ten times. The chain links TRBV29-1 to TRBJ1-4; D is uncertain. CDR1 and CDR2 from the germline V gene are SQVTM and ANQGSEA. The CDR3 runs to 12 residues. V dropped 6 bases and J dropped 0 bases, with 5 bases sitting between them. Here the CDR3 reads CSVSATNEKLFF. CDR3 coding DNA: TGCAGCGTCTCAGCAACTAATGAAAAACTGTTTTTT. Full variable domain (outside the CDR3, taken from reference TRBV29-1 and TRBJ1-4): SAVISQKPSRDICQRGTSLTIQCQVDSQVTMMFWYRQQPGQSLTLIATANQGSEATYESGFVIDKFPISRPNLTFSTLTVSNMSPEDSSIYLCSVSATNEKLFFGSGTQLSVL.

This clonotype was seen a handful of times. This chain connects TRBV13 to TRBJ2-7, with D perhaps matching TRBD2 (6 bases). This CDR3 is built from 15 residues. Per germline, CDR1 PRHDT and CDR2 FYEKMQ (reference sequence). V lost 3 bases and J lost 7, with 19 bases in between. The CDR3 spells CASSFSGGGLDEQYF. CDR3 in DNA: TGTGCCAGCAGCTTTAGCGGTGGAGGGCTAGATGAGCAGTACTTC.

The chain has TRBV20-1 and TRBJ2-7; D not certain. CDR3 length: 11 residues. Looked up from germline, CDR1 is DFQATT and CDR2 is SNEGSKA (reference sequence). Trimming took off 4 bases at V and 2 bases at J, with 6 bases between the two ends. CDR3 sequence reads: CSAKAAYEQYF. CDR3 bases: TGCAGTGCTAAGGCAGCCTACGAGCAGTACTTC.

The chain has TRBV6-2 or TRBV6-3 and TRBJ1-4, with D maybe TRBD1 (6 bases). This CDR3 spans 15 amino acids. V lost 4 bases and J lost 5, with 14 bases in between. Germline values: CDR1 MNHEY, CDR2 SVGEGT. CDR3 bases: TGTGCCAGCAGTTGGGTACAGGGATGGAATGAAAAACTGTTTTTT. It is translated as CASSWVQGWNEKLFF.

The table lists this clonotype with a few counts. Given a much more abundant clone one base away, this may be a read error. The chain recombines TRBV6-1 with TRBJ1-5; 9 bases fit TRBD1. The trim removed 5 bases at V and 0 bases at J, leaving 5 bases unmatched. Germline V CDR1 and CDR2: MNHNS, SASEGT. CDR3 length: 16 amino acids. The CDR3 bases are TGTGCCAGCAGTCAATGGACAGGGGATAGCAATCAGCCCCAGCATTTT. The encoded protein is CASSQWTGDSNQPQHF.